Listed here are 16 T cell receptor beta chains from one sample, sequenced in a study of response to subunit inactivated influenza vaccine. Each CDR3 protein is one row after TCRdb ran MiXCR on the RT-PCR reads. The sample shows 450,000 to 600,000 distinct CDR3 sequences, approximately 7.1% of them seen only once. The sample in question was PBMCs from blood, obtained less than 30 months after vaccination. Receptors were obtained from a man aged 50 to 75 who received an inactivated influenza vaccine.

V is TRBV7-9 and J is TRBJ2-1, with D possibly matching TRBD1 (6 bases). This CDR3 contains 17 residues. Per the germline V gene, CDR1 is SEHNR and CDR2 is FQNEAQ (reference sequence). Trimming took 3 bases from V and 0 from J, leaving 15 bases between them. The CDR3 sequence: CASSLPRGENSYNEQFF. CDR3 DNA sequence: TGTGCCAGCAGCTTGCCCAGGGGAGAAAACTCCTACAATGAGCAGTTCTTC.

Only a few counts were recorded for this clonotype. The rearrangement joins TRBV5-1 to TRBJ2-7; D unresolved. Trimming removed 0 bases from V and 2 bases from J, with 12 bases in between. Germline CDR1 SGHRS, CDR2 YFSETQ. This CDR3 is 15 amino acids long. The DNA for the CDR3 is TGCGCCAGCAGCTTGGCCCCAGGTTGGGCCTACGAGCAGTACTTC. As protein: CASSLAPGWAYEQYF. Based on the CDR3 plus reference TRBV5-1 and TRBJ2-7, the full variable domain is KAGVTQTPRYLIKTRGQQVTLSCSPISGHRSVSWYQQTPGQGLQFLFEYFSETQRNKGNFPGRFSGRQFSNSRSEMNVSTLELGDSALYLCASSLAPGWAYEQYFGPGTRLTVT.

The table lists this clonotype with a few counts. The DNA for the CDR3 is TGCGCCAGCAGCCATGGGGCTGGAAACACCATATATTTT. Encoded protein: CASSHGAGNTIYF. The rearrangement joins TRBV4-3 to TRBJ1-3; D gene unclear. The V end was cut by 3 bases, the J end by 2 bases, with 5 bases between. The CDR3 runs 13 residues. The germline gives CDR1 LGHNA, CDR2 YSLEER.

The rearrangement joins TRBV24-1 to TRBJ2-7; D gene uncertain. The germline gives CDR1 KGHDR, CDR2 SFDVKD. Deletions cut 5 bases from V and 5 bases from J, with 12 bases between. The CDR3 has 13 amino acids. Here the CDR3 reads CATSGPPRDEQYF. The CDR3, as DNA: TGTGCCACCAGTGGACCCCCCCGGGACGAGCAGTACTTC.

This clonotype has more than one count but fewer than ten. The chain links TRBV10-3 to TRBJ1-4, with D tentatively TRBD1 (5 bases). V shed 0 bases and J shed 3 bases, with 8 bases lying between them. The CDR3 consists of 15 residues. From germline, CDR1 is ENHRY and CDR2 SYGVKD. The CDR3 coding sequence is TGTGCCATCAGTGAGTCAGGAGGGGCTAATGAAAAACTGTTTTTT. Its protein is CAISESGGANEKLFF.

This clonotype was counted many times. CDR3 protein: CASSPPNTGELFF. The CDR3 DNA reads as TGTGCCAGCAGCCCTCCAAACACCGGGGAGCTGTTTTTT. The gene calls are TRBV18 and TRBJ2-2; D unclear. Germline CDR1 and CDR2: KGHSH and LQKENI. The CDR3 has 13 amino acids. Trimming took 8 bases from V and 2 from J, leaving 9 bases between them.

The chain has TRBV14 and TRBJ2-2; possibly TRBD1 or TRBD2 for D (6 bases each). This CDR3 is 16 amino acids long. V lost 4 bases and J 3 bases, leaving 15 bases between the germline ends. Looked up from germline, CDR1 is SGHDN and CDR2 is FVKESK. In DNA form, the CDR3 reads TGTGCCAGCAGCCCGTACACGGGGGCGGACACCGGGGAGCTGTTTTTT. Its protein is CASSPYTGADTGELFF.

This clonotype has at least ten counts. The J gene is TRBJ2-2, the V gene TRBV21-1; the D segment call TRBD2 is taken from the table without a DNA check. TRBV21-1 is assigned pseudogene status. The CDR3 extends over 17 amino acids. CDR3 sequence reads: CASQDQKASCNTGELFF. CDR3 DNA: TGTGCCAGCCAGGACCAAAAGGCTAGCTGTAACACCGGGGAGCTGTTTTTT.

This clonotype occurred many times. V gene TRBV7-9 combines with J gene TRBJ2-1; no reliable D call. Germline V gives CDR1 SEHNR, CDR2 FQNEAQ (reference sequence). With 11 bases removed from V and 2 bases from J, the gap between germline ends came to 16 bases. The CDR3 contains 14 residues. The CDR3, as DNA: TGTGCCCTCGAGCCGGGTGCTACCTACAATGAGCAGTTCTTC. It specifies CALEPGATYNEQFF. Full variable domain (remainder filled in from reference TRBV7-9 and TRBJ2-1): DTGVSQNPRHKITKRGQNVTFRCDPISEHNRLYWYRQTLGQGPEFLTYFQNEAQLEKSRLLSDRFSAERPKGSFSTLEIQRTEQGDSAMYLCALEPGATYNEQFFGPGTRLTVL.

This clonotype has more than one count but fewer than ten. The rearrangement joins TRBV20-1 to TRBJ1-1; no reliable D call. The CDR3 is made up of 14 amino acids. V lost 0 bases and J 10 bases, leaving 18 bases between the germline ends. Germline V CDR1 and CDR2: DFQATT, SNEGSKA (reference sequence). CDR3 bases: TGCAGTGCTAGAGATTTTCGCAAATCGAAGGGAGCTTTCTTT. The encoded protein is CSARDFRKSKGAFF.

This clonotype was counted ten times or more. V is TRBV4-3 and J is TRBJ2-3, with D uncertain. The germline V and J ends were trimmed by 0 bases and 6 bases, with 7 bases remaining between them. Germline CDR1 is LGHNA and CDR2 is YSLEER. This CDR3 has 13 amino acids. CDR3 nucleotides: TGCGCCAGCAGCCAAGAACCCGGGGATACGCAGTATTTT. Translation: CASSQEPGDTQYF.

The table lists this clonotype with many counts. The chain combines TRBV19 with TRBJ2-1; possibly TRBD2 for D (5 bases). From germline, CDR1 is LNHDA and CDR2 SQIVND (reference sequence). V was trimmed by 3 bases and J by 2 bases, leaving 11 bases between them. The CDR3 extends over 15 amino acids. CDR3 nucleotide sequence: TGTGCCAGTAGTATCGGGCTAGCCCCCTACAATGAGCAGTTCTTC. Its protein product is CASSIGLAPYNEQFF.

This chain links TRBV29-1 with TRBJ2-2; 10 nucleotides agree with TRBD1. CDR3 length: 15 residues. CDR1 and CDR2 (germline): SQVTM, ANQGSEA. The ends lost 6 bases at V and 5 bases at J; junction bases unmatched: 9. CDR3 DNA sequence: TGCAGCGTGAGACAGGGGGCGGTTGATACCGGGGAGCTGTTTTTT. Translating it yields CSVRQGAVDTGELFF.

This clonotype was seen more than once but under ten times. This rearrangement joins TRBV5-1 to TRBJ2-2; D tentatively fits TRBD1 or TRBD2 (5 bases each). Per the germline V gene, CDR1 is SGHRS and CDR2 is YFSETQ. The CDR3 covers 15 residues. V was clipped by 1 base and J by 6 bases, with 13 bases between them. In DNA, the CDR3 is TGCGCCAGCAGCTTGTCGTGGGGGTCTGCCGGGGAGCTGTTTTTT. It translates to CASSLSWGSAGELFF.

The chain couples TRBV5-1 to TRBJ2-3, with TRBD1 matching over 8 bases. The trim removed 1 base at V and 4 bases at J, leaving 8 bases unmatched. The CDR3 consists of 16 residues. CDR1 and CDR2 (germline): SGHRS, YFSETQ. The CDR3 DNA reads TGCGCCAGCAGCTTGACGGGCAGGGGGCGTGCAGATACGCAGTATTTT. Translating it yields CASSLTGRGRADTQYF.

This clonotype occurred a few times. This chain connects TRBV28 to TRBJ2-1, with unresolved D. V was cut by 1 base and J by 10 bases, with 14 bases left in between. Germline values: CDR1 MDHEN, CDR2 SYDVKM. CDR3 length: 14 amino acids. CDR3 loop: CASSLSGRRGEQFF. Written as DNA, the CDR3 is TGTGCCAGCAGTTTATCAGGCCGACGTGGCGAGCAGTTCTTC. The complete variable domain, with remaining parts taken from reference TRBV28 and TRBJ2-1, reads DVKVTQSSRYLVKRTGEKVFLECVQDMDHENMFWYRQDPGLGLRLIYFSYDVKMKEKGDIPEGYSVSREKKERFSLILESASTNQTSMYLCASSLSGRRGEQFFGPGTRLTVL.